These T cell receptor beta chains were read from a single sample in a study of beta chain features in type 1 diabetes. Sequencing used immunoSEQ multiplex PCR; TCRdb keeps in-frame clones, though not all of them. The data show a few hundred thousand clones, about 13% seen once. Sequences were obtained from naive CD4+ T cells from blood. These receptors originate from a woman under 30 with type 1 diabetes. CDR3s include the opening cysteine and the closing phenylalanine or tryptophan. The D gene is left open where the match is weak. Rows give clone size only sometimes, using once, few, many, or a class for an expanded clone.

d_call	v_call	j_call	clone_size	cdr3_aa	cdr3_nt
NA	TRBV6-5	TRBJ1-2	few	CASSYSNQGQGGYTF	TGTGCCAGCAGTTACTCGAACCAGGGCCAGGGAGGCTACACCTTC
NA	TRBV11-2	TRBJ1-2	NA	CASSFGEFGYTF	TGTGCCAGCAGCTTCGGAGAGTTCGGTTACACCTTC
NA	TRBV7-2	TRBJ1-5	few	CASSFDIPGFNQPQHF	TGTGCCAGCAGCTTTGATATACCAGGTTTTAATCAGCCCCAGCATTTT
TRBD2	TRBV6-5	TRBJ2-1	NA	CASSRGGTNEQFF	TGTGCCAGCAGCCGCGGGGGGACGAATGAGCAGTTCTTC
NA	TRBV6-6	TRBJ2-3	NA	CASSYGVRGTDTQYF	TGTGCCAGCAGTTACGGAGTCAGGGGCACAGATACGCAGTATTTT
NA	TRBV30	TRBJ1-2	NA	CAWSPYGPSGVYGYTF	TGTGCCTGGAGTCCATATGGTCCTTCGGGAGTCTATGGCTACACCTTC
NA	TRBV5-1	TRBJ1-5	few	CASSLSPLYSNQPQHF	TGCGCCAGCAGCTTGTCCCCTTTGTATAGCAATCAGCCCCAGCATTTT
TRBD1	TRBV30	TRBJ1-1	NA	CAGDSVQAFF	TGTGCCGGGGACAGCGTCCAAGCTTTCTTT
NA	TRBV18	TRBJ2-5	few	CASSTGNQETQYF	TGTGCCAGCTCAACAGGAAACCAAGAGACCCAGTACTTC
NA	TRBV19	TRBJ1-1	few	CASRTDTLMNTEAFF	TGTGCCAGTAGGACAGATACGCTGATGAACACTGAAGCTTTCTTT
NA	TRBV29-1	TRBJ2-3	few	CSVVEDSGSKQYF	TGCAGCGTTGTTGAGGACTCCGGTTCTAAGCAGTATTTT
TRBD2	TRBV4-1	TRBJ2-1	NA	CASSLGLAGYNEQFF	TGCGCCAGCAGCCTGGGACTAGCGGGCTACAATGAGCAGTTCTTC
TRBD2	TRBV29-1	TRBJ2-2	NA	CSVAGLAGALNTGELFF	TGCAGCGTTGCTGGGCTAGCGGGAGCCCTGAACACCGGGGAGCTGTTTTTT
TRBD1	TRBV18	TRBJ2-7	NA	CASSLQGAGSYEQYF	TGTGCCAGCTCATTACAGGGGGCAGGCTCCTACGAGCAGTACTTC